This passage covers 21 T cell receptor beta chains from one sample sequenced in a study of T cells in Graves' hyperthyroidism and ophthalmopathy. TCR beta CDR3 regions were amplified from RNA transcripts. First-round RT-PCR with HTBI primers amplified the TCR CDR3 region. TCRdb fed the multiplex PCR reads into MiXCR, producing one record per CDR3 protein. The sample has 200,000 to 250,000 distinct CDR3 sequences, roughly 17% seen once. Material for sequencing was blood. The receptors shown here come from a woman aged 18-29 years with Graves' ophthalmopathy.

This clonotype occurred a few times. The J gene is TRBJ1-2, the V gene TRBV6-1; D is uncertain. The CDR3 covers 16 residues. Trimming stripped 0 bases from V and 7 bases from J, with 18 bases between. Germline-derived CDR1 and CDR2 are MNHNS and SASEGT. This CDR3 reads CASSEAPLRALGGYTF. In DNA form, the CDR3 reads TGTGCCAGCAGTGAAGCTCCCCTACGGGCCCTTGGTGGCTACACCTTC.

This clonotype was seen ten or more times. The chain carries TRBV15 and TRBJ2-7, with 10 nucleotides matching TRBD1. The CDR3 covers 17 residues. With 6 bases clipped from V and 4 bases from J, the junction kept 15 bases outside the gene matches. Germline V gene sequence: CDR1 LNHNV, CDR2 YYDKDF (reference sequence). CDR3: CATSYTPSGTGAYEQYF. As DNA, the CDR3 is TGTGCCACCAGTTATACACCCTCCGGGACAGGGGCGTACGAGCAGTACTTC.

This clonotype was counted at least ten times. The V call is TRBV19, the J call TRBJ2-1; D not certain. Germline V gene lookup returns CDR1 LNHDA and CDR2 SQIVND (reference sequence). V lost 5 bases and J 4 bases, leaving 18 bases between the germline ends. The CDR3 sequence is 16 residues long. CDR3 sequence: CASSSRRSSVYNEQFF. The CDR3 DNA sequence: TGTGCCAGTAGTTCCCGACGTTCCTCTGTTTACAATGAGCAGTTCTTC.

This rearrangement joins TRBV7-2 to TRBJ2-5, with 16 bases identical to TRBD2. The CDR3 extends over 16 amino acids. CDR1 is SGHTA, CDR2 FQGNSA, per germline. With V trimmed by 3 bases and J by 13 bases, 11 bases remained unmatched. Here the CDR3 reads CASSLEGTSGRAPLYF. The CDR3 DNA is TGTGCCAGCAGCTTGGAAGGGACTAGCGGGAGGGCCCCACTGTACTTC.

At least ten counts were recorded for this clonotype. The chain links TRBV12-3 or TRBV12-4 to TRBJ2-5; no firm D call. CDR3 length equals 13 residues. Trimming took off 6 bases at V and 5 bases at J, with 13 bases between the two ends. The CDR3 DNA reads TGTGCCAGCAGCGGATTCGAAGGGGAGACCCAGTACTTC. Its translation is CASSGFEGETQYF.

CDR3 DNA sequence: TGCAGTGCTAGAGTTGGGAGAGAGTACTACGAGCAGTACTTC. Protein: CSARVGREYYEQYF. This chain uses TRBV20-1 with TRBJ2-7, with a weak D call TRBD2 (5 bases). The CDR3 has 14 residues. The germline CDR1 and CDR2 sequences are DFQATT and SNEGSKA (reference sequence). Trimming left V 1 base short and J 3 bases short, with 13 bases between.

To note about this clonotype: This may be a read error: a much more frequent sequence differs by one nucleotide. CDR3 DNA: TGTGCCAGCAGTCATACATTCGATCAGCCCCAGCATTTT. It translates to CASSHTFDQPQHF. The rearrangement uses TRBV6-1 and TRBJ1-5; D is uncertain. CDR1 is MNHNS and CDR2 is SASEGT in the germline V gene. V dropped 5 bases and J dropped 5 bases, with 10 bases sitting between them. The CDR3 runs to 13 residues.

The J gene is TRBJ1-2, the V gene TRBV19; D is possibly TRBD1 (5 bases). CDR3 length equals 15 residues. V was shortened by 7 bases and J by 7 bases, with 22 bases between the two germline ends. The germline V gene has CDR1 LNHDA and CDR2 SQIVND (reference sequence). CDR3: CASTPLVGRGFGYTF. The CDR3 bases are TGTGCCAGTACCCCACTCGTGGGTCGGGGGTTTGGCTACACCTTC.

V is TRBV7-9 and J is TRBJ2-3, with D perhaps matching TRBD2 (6 bases). The CDR3 is made up of 15 amino acids. The germline V gene encodes CDR1 SEHNR and CDR2 FQNEAQ (reference sequence). The V and J ends lost 1 base and 3 bases respectively, with 11 bases between them. The CDR3 nucleotides are TGTGCCAGCAGCTTAGAGGCGGGGAGTACAGATACGCAGTATTTT. Residues: CASSLEAGSTDTQYF.

This clonotype appeared many times. V gene TRBV28 combines with J gene TRBJ2-7; weak D call: TRBD2 (5 bases). The V gene's germline CDR1 is MDHEN and CDR2 SYDVKM. This CDR3 spans 15 amino acids. V lost 2 bases and J lost 0, with 11 bases in between. The CDR3 loop is CASSLKDFGSYEQYF. As DNA, the CDR3 is TGTGCCAGCAGTTTAAAGGACTTTGGCTCCTACGAGCAGTACTTC. The full variable domain, with the rest looked up from reference TRBV28 and TRBJ2-7, is DVKVTQSSRYLVKRTGEKVFLECVQDMDHENMFWYRQDPGLGLRLIYFSYDVKMKEKGDIPEGYSVSREKKERFSLILESASTNQTSMYLCASSLKDFGSYEQYFGPGTRLTVT.

At least ten counts were recorded for this clonotype. The chain carries TRBV27 and TRBJ2-7; 7 bases align to TRBD2. Germline loops: CDR1 MNHEY, CDR2 SMNVEV (reference sequence). The CDR3 runs 17 residues. V shed 8 bases, J shed 2 bases, and the junction held 18 bases outside the gene matches. The CDR3: CASLPGRQKGTTYEQYF. The CDR3 DNA sequence: TGTGCCAGCCTGCCGGGACGCCAAAAGGGGACTACCTACGAGCAGTACTTC.

Concerning this clonotype: One junction end does not reproduce the germline sequence, and a read error may be involved. This chain links TRBV20-1 with TRBJ1-4; a possible D gene is TRBD1 (6 bases). This CDR3 is 13 amino acids long. Germline V gene lookup returns CDR1 DFQATT and CDR2 SNEGSKA (reference sequence). This CDR3 is CSARQATNGKLFF. In DNA form, the CDR3 reads TGCAGTGCTCGACAGGCAACTAATGGAAAACTGTTTTTT.

This clonotype was detected ten times or more. This chain links TRBV6-1 with TRBJ1-6; D not certain. The CDR3 length is 14 residues. From germline, CDR1 is MNHNS and CDR2 SASEGT. V was pared by 5 bases and J by 7 bases, with 12 bases between. The chain's CDR3 is CASSYEKGNSPLHF. CDR3 in DNA: TGTGCCAGCAGTTATGAGAAGGGAAATTCACCCCTCCACTTT.

V usage is TRBV7-9 and J usage is TRBJ2-1; 7 positions match TRBD2. Germline V gene sequence: CDR1 SEHNR, CDR2 FQNEAQ (reference sequence). V was clipped by 0 bases and J by 7 bases; unmatched bases: 6. This CDR3 is built from 15 residues. In DNA form, the CDR3 reads TGTGCCAGCAGCTTAGCGGGAGGAGCGGGGAATGAGCAGTTCTTC. It yields the protein CASSLAGGAGNEQFF.

This clonotype was seen repeatedly, ten times or more. The J gene is TRBJ1-2, the V gene TRBV7-9, with D hard to call. V lost 0 bases, J lost 8 bases, and 13 bases lay in between. This CDR3 is 14 amino acids long. Germline CDR1 SEHNR, CDR2 FQNEAQ (reference sequence). CDR3 residues: CASSLARGDNGYTF. The DNA of the CDR3 is TGTGCCAGCAGCTTAGCCCGGGGTGATAACGGCTACACCTTC.

CDR3 sequence: CASNGFRLENYGYTF. In DNA form, the CDR3 reads TGTGCCAGCAATGGTTTCCGTTTAGAAAACTATGGCTACACCTTC. This sequence joins TRBV2 and TRBJ1-2; D unclear. This CDR3 has 15 amino acids. Trimming took 7 bases from V and 2 from J, leaving 17 bases between them. Germline V lookup: CDR1 SNHLY, CDR2 FYNNEI.

This clonotype was recorded many times. The V call is TRBV6-2 or TRBV6-3, the J call TRBJ2-2, with D perhaps TRBD2 (7 bases). The CDR3 contains 15 residues. CDR1 MNHEY and CDR2 SVGEGT come from the germline V gene. The V end was cut by 4 bases, the J end by 5 bases, with 14 bases between. CDR3 in amino acids: CASSWTRGLTGELFF. The CDR3 nucleotides read TGTGCCAGCAGTTGGACTAGGGGGTTGACCGGGGAGCTGTTTTTT.

This clonotype was observed many times. V and J are TRBV9 and TRBJ2-3, with a tentative D call TRBD2 (6 bases). V was shortened by 5 bases and J by 2 bases, with 15 bases between the two germline ends. This CDR3 comprises 15 residues. Germline lookup yields CDR1 SGDLS and CDR2 YYNGEE. The CDR3 reads CASSESGLATDTQYF. The CDR3 bases are TGTGCCAGCAGTGAAAGCGGGCTAGCCACAGATACGCAGTATTTT.

In this sample, this clonotype turned up many times. CDR3 coding DNA: TGTGCCAGCAGTCGAGGACTAGCGGGAGTATCGGAGACCCAGTACTTC. Protein sequence: CASSRGLAGVSETQYF. This rearrangement joins TRBV11-2 to TRBJ2-5, with 13 bases aligning to TRBD2. The CDR3 totals 16 residues. V shed 6 bases, J shed 5 bases, and the junction held 9 bases outside the gene matches. Germline assignment: CDR1 SGHAT and CDR2 FQNNGV.

A few counts support this clonotype. This may come from a read error, since a much larger clone is one base off. The chain carries TRBV30 and TRBJ1-1; D ambiguous. The CDR3 sequence is 13 residues long. Per germline, CDR1 GTSNPN and CDR2 SVGIG (reference sequence). Trimming cost V 4 bases and J 3 bases, with 12 bases left between them. The CDR3 protein is CAWTRLADTEAFF. DNA of the CDR3: TGTGCCTGGACAAGGTTGGCGGACACTGAAGCTTTCTTT.

Many counts were recorded for this clonotype. V and J are TRBV4-2 and TRBJ1-2; D remains ambiguous. Germline assignment: CDR1 LGHNA and CDR2 YNFKEQ. The CDR3 runs 16 residues. V was clipped by 0 bases and J by 4 bases, with 15 bases between them. DNA for the CDR3: TGTGCCAGCAGCCAAGAGGGGTTCACGGCCTTCTATGGCTACACCTTC. It yields the protein CASSQEGFTAFYGYTF.